These 13 T cell receptor beta chains were sequenced from one sample in a study of T cells in Graves' hyperthyroidism and ophthalmopathy. The source material, RNA transcripts, was used to amplify TCR beta CDR3 regions. First-round RT-PCR of the TCR CDR3 relied on the HTBI primer set. TCRdb re-called the multiplex PCR reads with MiXCR, one entry per CDR3 protein. The table has hundreds of thousands of distinct CDR3 sequences, about 14% seen once. Sequenced: blood. These receptors all stem from a man aged 18 to 29 with Graves' ophthalmopathy.

This clonotype was observed many times. V usage is TRBV29-1 and J usage is TRBJ2-7, with TRBD1 matching 7 bases. J gave up 4 bases and V 4 bases, and 4 bases lay outside the gene matches. Germline loops: CDR1 SQVTM, CDR2 ANQGSEA. The CDR3 runs to 12 residues. The CDR3 loop reads CSVGQGEYEQYF. The CDR3 bases are TGCAGCGTTGGACAGGGCGAGTACGAGCAGTACTTC.

At least ten counts were recorded for this clonotype. The chain is built from TRBV2 and TRBJ2-5; possibly TRBD2 for D (5 bases). Trimming took 6 bases from V and 1 from J, leaving 15 bases between them. The CDR3 length is 15 residues. Germline V gene sequence: CDR1 SNHLY, CDR2 FYNNEI. CDR3 residues: CASRSLGILQETQYF. The CDR3 DNA sequence: TGTGCCAGCAGGTCACTAGGGATCCTCCAAGAGACCCAGTACTTC.

In this sample, this clonotype turned up many times. V gene TRBV2 combines with J gene TRBJ2-2; 11 bases align to TRBD2. From germline, CDR1 is SNHLY and CDR2 FYNNEI. The length of the CDR3 is 16 residues. The V and J ends lost 6 bases and 2 bases, in that order; junction bases with no gene match: 5. The CDR3 is CASRVGLAGNTGELFF. CDR3 nucleotide sequence: TGTGCCAGCAGGGTCGGACTAGCGGGTAACACCGGGGAGCTGTTTTTT.

This clonotype was seen many times. This chain uses TRBV2 with TRBJ2-1; D is possibly TRBD1 (5 bases). CDR3 length: 17 residues. The ends were cut back, 4 bases at V and 2 bases at J, with 18 bases in the middle. Germline V gives CDR1 SNHLY, CDR2 FYNNEI. The CDR3 reads CASSVIIGETAYNEQFF. The CDR3 coding sequence is TGTGCCAGCAGTGTTATAATTGGCGAGACAGCCTACAATGAGCAGTTCTTC.

The table lists this clonotype with a few counts. V and J are TRBV9 and TRBJ2-2; TRBD2 might be the D (7 bases). CDR1 and CDR2 from the germline V gene are SGDLS and YYNGEE. Trimming pared 3 bases from V and 1 base from J, leaving 16 bases between. The CDR3 is 17 amino acids. The DNA of the CDR3 is TGTGCCAGCAGCGGATCTCGCGGGGGCCTGAACACCGGGGAGCTGTTTTTT. Translation: CASSGSRGGLNTGELFF.

Details on this clonotype: A clone one base away is much larger, so this may be a read error. The chain recombines TRBV12-3 or TRBV12-4 with TRBJ2-2; the D gene is possibly TRBD2 (5 bases). The CDR3 has 15 amino acids. CDR3 amino acids: CASSGGGVGTGELLF. Here the CDR3 DNA reads TGTGCCAGCAGTGGTGGTGGGGTTGGCACCGGGGAGCTGCTTTTT.

By frequency in the sample, this clonotype is medium-sized (0.01 to 0.1%). The rearrangement links TRBV7-9 to TRBJ2-5; 10 nucleotides line up with TRBD2. Germline V gene data show CDR1 as SEHNR and CDR2 as FQNEAQ (reference sequence). This CDR3 contains 15 residues. J gave up 5 bases and V 5 bases, and 8 bases lay outside the gene matches. CDR3 in amino acids: CASSPPPSGSETQYF. Here the CDR3 DNA reads TGTGCCAGCAGCCCCCCGCCTAGCGGGAGTGAGACCCAGTACTTC.

This sequence joins TRBV27 and TRBJ2-7; D perhaps matches TRBD1 (6 bases). V lost 5 bases and J lost 3, with 14 bases in between. The CDR3 loop spans 14 amino acids. The germline V gene has CDR1 MNHEY and CDR2 SMNVEV (reference sequence). The CDR3 nucleotides read TGTGCCAGCAGTCCAGACACAGGGAACTACGAGCAGTACTTC. Its protein is CASSPDTGNYEQYF.

This clonotype was seen repeatedly, ten times or more. The CDR3 sequence is CASRSGSKTQYF. In nucleotides, the CDR3 is TGTGCCAGCAGGAGCGGGAGTAAGACCCAGTACTTC. V usage is TRBV6-1 and J usage is TRBJ2-5, with 8 bases that match TRBD2. This CDR3 has 12 amino acids. The V gene end was trimmed by 6 bases and the J gene end by 6 bases; junction bases not matched to a gene: 3. In germline, CDR1 is MNHNS, CDR2 SASEGT.

This clonotype was counted ten times or more. V and J are TRBV13 and TRBJ2-1, with TRBD2 identical over 8 bases. This CDR3 is 16 amino acids long. The germline V gene has CDR1 PRHDT and CDR2 FYEKMQ (reference sequence). V dropped 4 bases and J dropped 5; count of bases not matched to a gene: 10. The CDR3 region is CASSSYSGGRDNEQFF. In DNA form, the CDR3 reads TGTGCCAGCAGCTCCTACAGCGGGGGCCGGGACAATGAGCAGTTCTTC.

This clonotype was observed many times. The chain recombines TRBV27 with TRBJ1-1; D call uncertain. From germline, CDR1 is MNHEY and CDR2 SMNVEV (reference sequence). Trimming removed 4 bases from V and 1 base from J, with 7 bases in between. CDR3 size: 13 residues. This CDR3 is CASSWSTNTEAFF. DNA of the CDR3: TGTGCCAGCAGTTGGTCCACGAACACTGAAGCTTTCTTT.

This clonotype came up many times. The chain carries TRBV5-6 and TRBJ1-1; a weak D match, TRBD1 (5 bases). The ends were cut back, 0 bases at V and 0 bases at J, with 9 bases in the middle. Germline values: CDR1 SGHDT, CDR2 YYEEEE. CDR3 size: 15 residues. CDR3 in DNA: TGTGCCAGCAGCTTGGTTTGGGGGGTGAACACTGAAGCTTTCTTT. Protein product: CASSLVWGVNTEAFF.

The rearrangement links TRBV2 to TRBJ2-5; either TRBD1 or TRBD2 may supply D (5 bases each). The germline V and J ends were trimmed by 6 bases and 5 bases, with 13 bases remaining between them. CDR1 SNHLY and CDR2 FYNNEI come from the germline V gene. This CDR3 has 13 amino acids. CDR3 amino acids: CASRWTEGETQYF. As DNA, the CDR3 is TGTGCCAGCAGATGGACCGAGGGGGAGACCCAGTACTTC.